This T cell receptor beta chain was identified in a study of graft-versus-host responses after intestinal transplantation (dated by TCRdb to 2020 to 2022). Study-wide context: Recipients received multivisceral, liver-intestinal, or isolated intestinal transplants. Anti-thymocyte globulin induction was given to all recipients, followed by maintenance tacrolimus and steroids for 2 to 4 years. After intestinal transplantation, graft-versus-host and host-versus-graft alloreactive T cell clones were followed in the graft, circulation and bone marrow using bulk TCR-beta CDR3 sequencing. Alloreactive clones were identified by sequencing pre-transplant mixed lymphocyte reaction products and comparing these products with unstimulated pre-transplant donor and recipient T cells. The cohort enrolled about two dozen intestinal transplant recipients, one of whom was a retransplant, and a few patients without pretransplant specimens were excluded. Donor T cell macrochimerism was defined as a peak of at least 4% donor T cells among recipient peripheral blood mononuclear cells. Rather than going through the commercial service, samples from a few later patients were sequenced in-house on an Illumina MiSeq and processed with MiXCR.

Study-wide conclusions, independent of this receptor: The relatively low number and heterogeneity of intestinal transplant patients limited the conclusions. High GvH to HvG T cell clonal ratios were observed in the allografts of patients with donor T cell macrochimerism. GvH clones were found in recipient bone marrow, and some of the GvH clones appeared earlier in ileal mucosa or blood, which is consistent with an intestinal mucosal origin. Early after transplant, peak levels of circulating GvH clones were associated with declines in HvG clones.

The germline ends are 11 bases apart after V is trimmed by 1 base and J by 0 bases. From the cysteine up to the phenylalanine, the CDR3 has a length of 15 residues. The CDR3 DNA has 45 bases and is translated from base 1. Sequences SGHRS (CDR1) and YFSETQ (CDR2) are obtained from the germline V gene. Preparation of the library involved the immunoSEQ multiplex PCR assay. For most patients, high-throughput TCR-beta CDR3 sequencing of genomic DNA was performed by Adaptive Biotechnologies. Concerning the study's data processing: TCR sequencing data for around 19 patients were retrieved from Adaptive's ImmunoSEQ software; three other patients were processed with MiXCR and VDJtools. CDR3 nucleotide sequences shared between donor and recipient were removed because their origin could not be assigned. Alloreactive clones required at least 2-fold expansion over unstimulated cells and minimum CFSE-low frequency of 0.002% (template counts) or 0.001% (read counts). Mappable clones were those detected in sequenced pre-transplant spleen, lymph node, or MLR CFSE-low populations of the donor or recipient. The cumulative frequency of alloreactive clones was calculated as a percentage of all sequences, weighted by copy number. The immuneACCESS repertoire file appears here via TCRdb, limited to in-frame rearrangements. These files lack a portion of the clones; in checked studies, under half of the deficit traces to unresolved V genes, and the cause of the others is not known. That table furnishes V, J and clone size, whereas the DNA furnished D and trimming. This sample holds fewer than 100,000 clones; 86% were observed only once. The ten biggest clones cover under 1.5% of the sample.

Turning to this clone: Its recognized antigen is unknown. No base qualities exist here, and no much larger clone lies one base off it.

Blood samples were collected up to 4 times in the first month after transplant and then at least monthly when available. This clonotype was obtained from a human patient who received an intestinal transplant, so some T cells may come from the graft donor. The sample in question was PBMCs, obtained 255 days after intestinal transplant. The receptor chain draws on TRBV5-1 and TRBJ2-7, with the D gene uncertain. The DNA sequence is given as TGCGCCAGCAGCTTGTCCTTCGGCAACTCCTACGAGCAGTACTTC. It specifies CASSLSFGNSYEQYF.